This T cell receptor (beta chain) is drawn from a study of T cell repertoires in cytomegalovirus infection. The CDR3 is made up of 13 amino acids. Germline trimming cut 5 bases from V and 5 bases from J; bases unmatched to any gene: 6. CDR1 is SGHTA and CDR2 is FQGNSA in the germline V gene. Findings of the study overall: HLA-C-restricted CMV clonotypes gave the most frequent clonotype in two of eight donors.

TCRdb called the reads again in MiXCR, with one record for every CDR3 protein. The table shows fewer than 350,000 distinct CDR3 sequences, with under 20% occurring only once. Ten or more counts support this clonotype. What it recognizes is unknown. The source is a human donor in good health (CMV status not recorded). Some clones in this sample may be carry-over from other donors' samples. The rearrangement uses TRBV7-2 and TRBJ2-7; 7 positions match TRBD1. Sample: PBMCs. CDR3: CASSLTGDDEQYF. The CDR3 nucleotides read TGTGCCAGCAGCCTCACAGGGGACGACGAGCAGTACTTC.